Listed here are 31 T cell receptor beta chains from one sample, sequenced in a study of metastatic and nonmetastatic thyroid tumors. TCRdb reassembled clones from the PCR reads with MiXCR. The top ten hold 60% to 80% of the sample, which has roughly 23,000 clones, 23% seen once. All patients were untreated before thyroid surgery. The sequenced sample was blood. The receptors stem from a male donor with papillary thyroid cancer or a benign thyroid nodule (not recorded which). Some clones in this sample may be carry-over from other donors' samples.

This clone appeared many times. V and J are TRBV6-1 and TRBJ2-6; the D is unclear. V was trimmed by 6 bases and J by 0 bases, leaving 9 bases between them. Germline V CDR1 and CDR2: MNHNS, SASEGT. There are 15 residues in the CDR3. Here the CDR3 reads CASSLDGSGANVLTF. The DNA of the CDR3 is TGTGCCAGCAGCCTTGACGGCTCTGGGGCCAACGTCCTGACTTTC.

This clone ranks as medium-sized. The gene calls are TRBV6-1 and TRBJ2-1; 11 nucleotides line up with TRBD2. The CDR3 extends over 15 amino acids. V shed 6 bases, J shed 9 bases, and the junction held 10 bases outside the gene matches. Germline V gene lookup returns CDR1 MNHNS and CDR2 SASEGT. CDR3 bases: TGTGCCAGCAGCCCACTAGCGGGAGAGTGGGGTGAGCAGTTCTTC. Translated, it gives CASSPLAGEWGEQFF.

This clone was seen at least ten times. The rearrangement links TRBV9 to TRBJ1-1, with 9 bases lining up with TRBD1. The junction had 4 bases not matched to a gene; V was cut back by 4 bases and J by 3 bases. Germline CDR1 and CDR2: SGDLS and YYNGEE. This CDR3 comprises 14 residues. CDR3 DNA sequence: TGTGCCAGCAGCCGGACAGGGGACGACACTGAAGCTTTCTTT. It is translated as CASSRTGDDTEAFF.

The chain has TRBV18 and TRBJ1-1; possible D gene TRBD1, 5 bases. V lost 6 bases to trimming and J lost 6 bases, with 14 bases between them. This CDR3 contains 13 residues. Looked up from germline, CDR1 is KGHSH and CDR2 is LQKENI. In DNA, the CDR3 is TGTGCCAGCTCCCTCGACAGACCTCCTGAAGCTTTCTTT. Protein product: CASSLDRPPEAFF.

This sequence joins TRBV6-1 and TRBJ2-7, with 8 bases identical to TRBD2. The length of the CDR3 is 14 residues. J was trimmed by 5 bases and V by 4 bases; bases with no gene match: 7. Germline-derived CDR1 and CDR2 are MNHNS and SASEGT. Written as DNA, the CDR3 is TGTGCCAGCAGTGCCGGGACTAGAACCCACGAGCAGTACTTC. Encoded protein: CASSAGTRTHEQYF.

The rearrangement links TRBV28 to TRBJ2-5; 9 nucleotides agree with TRBD1. The CDR3 sequence is 15 residues long. Germline V lookup: CDR1 MDHEN, CDR2 SYDVKM. Trimming removed 5 bases from V and 5 bases from J; junction bases left unmatched: 9. The CDR3 nucleotides read TGTGCCAGCAGTATAAACAGGGGGCTTGGGGAGACCCAGTACTTC. As protein: CASSINRGLGETQYF.

This clone was picked up many times. CDR3 nucleotides: TGCAGTGCTAGAGATTTACCTGGACAGGGGCGGGACGGGGAGCTGTTTTTT. Translated: CSARDLPGQGRDGELFF. The V and J genes are TRBV20-1 and TRBJ2-2, with 9 bases lining up with TRBD1. Germline loops: CDR1 DFQATT, CDR2 SNEGSKA (reference sequence). This CDR3 region has 17 residues. With V trimmed by 0 bases and J by 7 bases, 12 bases remained unmatched.

This clone has ten or more counts. V gene TRBV19 combines with J gene TRBJ2-2, with 14 bases matching TRBD2. CDR1 LNHDA and CDR2 SQIVND come from the germline V gene (reference sequence). The CDR3 spans 18 residues. V lost 8 bases and J lost 5; bases outside the gene matches: 13. The CDR3 nucleotides read TGTGCCAGTGGGGGACTAGCGGGAGACTACCTAAAAACCGGGGAGCTGTTTTTT. Amino acids: CASGGLAGDYLKTGELFF.

The chain couples TRBV5-5 to TRBJ2-1; D gene uncertain. Deletions cut 0 bases from V and 7 bases from J, with 8 bases between. CDR1 is SGHKS, CDR2 YYEKEE, per germline (reference sequence). The CDR3 is 13 amino acids. CDR3 sequence (DNA): TGTGCCAGCAGCTTGGATATCTGGAATGAGCAGTTCTTC. Amino acid sequence: CASSLDIWNEQFF.

CDR3 DNA sequence: TGTGCCAGCAGTGAAGCGCCTAAGCAGGGGTACGAGCAGTACTTC. Translation: CASSEAPKQGYEQYF. This chain uses TRBV6-1 with TRBJ2-7, with D tentatively TRBD1 (6 bases). This CDR3 has 15 amino acids. CDR1 is MNHNS, CDR2 SASEGT, per germline. V was cut by 0 bases and J by 4 bases, with 13 bases left in between.

This clone has a handful of counts. This chain uses TRBV19 with TRBJ1-5; D unclear. V was clipped by 3 bases and J by 7 bases, with 7 bases between them. The CDR3 is made up of 12 amino acids. Germline V lookup: CDR1 LNHDA, CDR2 SQIVND (reference sequence). The CDR3 sequence: CASSILEQPQHF. CDR3 bases: TGTGCCAGTAGTATTTTGGAACAGCCCCAGCATTTT.

This clone was found a few times. The rearrangement links TRBV6-1 to TRBJ1-1, with D possibly TRBD1 on 6 matching bases. The ends were cut back, 6 bases at V and 3 bases at J, with 14 bases in the middle. In germline, CDR1 is MNHNS, CDR2 SASEGT. This CDR3 is built from 14 residues. The CDR3 DNA reads as TGTGCCAGCAGCCACCGACAGGAATACACTGAAGCTTTCTTT. It encodes CASSHRQEYTEAFF.

This clone was picked up many times. V usage is TRBV29-1 and J usage is TRBJ1-2; 7 bases match TRBD1. Unmatched junction bases numbered 4, after V lost 6 bases and J lost 3 bases. This CDR3 is built from 12 residues. Germline-derived CDR1 and CDR2 are SQVTM and ANQGSEA. The CDR3 is CSVRDSDYGYTF. The CDR3 DNA sequence: TGCAGCGTGCGGGACAGTGACTATGGCTACACCTTC.

Ten or more counts support this clone. The chain employs TRBV20-1 and TRBJ2-7, with D unclear. The CDR3 is 13 amino acids. Trimming removed 6 bases from V and 3 bases from J, with 15 bases in between. CDR1 is DFQATT, CDR2 SNEGSKA, per germline (reference sequence). The CDR3 DNA follows: TGCAGTGCCCCACCCCAGGTTGTCTACGAGCAGTACTTC. It specifies CSAPPQVVYEQYF.

This clone has only a few counts. The chain employs TRBV28 and TRBJ2-1; 8 nucleotides align to TRBD1. The CDR3 covers 15 residues. V gave up 2 bases and J gave up 10 bases; unmatched junction bases: 10. Germline CDR1 and CDR2: MDHEN and SYDVKM. The chain's CDR3 is CASSLPLKQGGEQFF. As DNA, the CDR3 is TGTGCCAGCAGTTTACCCCTTAAACAGGGGGGCGAGCAGTTCTTC.

V is TRBV20-1 and J is TRBJ2-1, with 7 bases fitting TRBD2. This CDR3 region has 16 residues. Germline lookup yields CDR1 DFQATT and CDR2 SNEGSKA (reference sequence). V was clipped by 3 bases and J by 7 bases; unmatched bases: 15. The CDR3 protein is CSASLFGAGEGNEQFF. CDR3 sequence (DNA): TGCAGTGCTAGTCTGTTTGGGGCGGGGGAAGGGAATGAGCAGTTCTTC.

This clone was recorded at least ten times. V and J are TRBV15 and TRBJ2-1; D remains unclear. The germline V and J ends were trimmed by 1 base and 5 bases, with 12 bases remaining between them. The CDR3 contains 15 residues. Per germline, CDR1 LNHNV and CDR2 YYDKDF (reference sequence). The CDR3 is CATSRVVRSDNEQFF. CDR3 coding DNA: TGTGCCACCAGCAGAGTGGTCAGGAGTGACAATGAGCAGTTCTTC.

In the case of this clone: A single base separates this from a much larger clone, so it may be a read error. The chain joins TRBV24-1 to TRBJ2-5; a weak D match, TRBD1 (6 bases). Trimming cost V 2 bases and J 5 bases, with 14 bases left between them. The CDR3 contains 15 residues. Germline CDR1 is KGHDR and CDR2 is SFDVKD. In DNA form, the CDR3 reads TGTGCCACCAGTGATTCTCAGGGGCTCTGGGAGACCCAGTACTTC. As protein: CATSDSQGLWETQYF.

This clone was counted ten times or more. The rearrangement uses TRBV20-1 and TRBJ1-2, with no clear D. The ends were cut back, 1 base at V and 5 bases at J, with 14 bases in the middle. The CDR3 length is 14 residues. The germline V gene encodes CDR1 DFQATT and CDR2 SNEGSKA (reference sequence). Here the CDR3 reads CSARATRVDYGYTF. CDR3 in DNA: TGCAGTGCTAGAGCAACCCGAGTTGATTATGGCTACACCTTC.

This chain uses TRBV18 with TRBJ2-3, with TRBD2 matching over 7 bases. The CDR3 length is 16 residues. V lost 6 bases and J lost 3; bases outside the gene matches: 12. Germline V gene data show CDR1 as KGHSH and CDR2 as LQKENI. In DNA, the CDR3 is TGTGCCAGCTCCCTCGGGGGAGCCGGGAGGACAGATACGCAGTATTTT. Translated: CASSLGGAGRTDTQYF.

This chain uses TRBV5-1 with TRBJ2-5; tentatively, D is TRBD1 (6 bases). CDR1 is SGHRS, CDR2 YFSETQ, per germline. This CDR3 region has 15 residues. The ends were cut back, 4 bases at V and 7 bases at J, with 20 bases in the middle. The CDR3 region is CASSPGDTRGWTQYF. In DNA form, the CDR3 reads TGCGCCAGCAGCCCTGGGGACACCCGTGGATGGACCCAGTACTTC.

In this sample, this clone is medium-sized. The chain couples TRBV6-1 to TRBJ1-2; 7 bases map to TRBD1. Trimming at V came to 7 bases and at J to 6 bases, leaving 11 bases not matched to a gene. The CDR3 extends over 14 amino acids. Germline assignment: CDR1 MNHNS and CDR2 SASEGT. DNA for the CDR3: TGTGCCAGCACCCTCAGGACAGGAGGGGATGGCTACACCTTC. Protein product: CASTLRTGGDGYTF.

This clone was seen repeatedly, ten times or more. J is TRBJ1-1 and V is TRBV10-3; D uncertain. Germline values: CDR1 ENHRY, CDR2 SYGVKD. The ends were cut back, 6 bases at V and 0 bases at J, with 11 bases in the middle. The CDR3 runs to 14 residues. The CDR3 region has the DNA TGTGCCATCAGCCCCGACAATATGAACACTGAAGCTTTCTTT. The encoded protein is CAISPDNMNTEAFF.

As to this clone: A read error may be the cause here, since a much bigger clone is one base away. The chain combines TRBV10-3 with TRBJ2-6; D is unclear. The CDR3 totals 14 residues. V was trimmed by 2 bases and J by 4 bases, leaving 6 bases between them. Germline V gives CDR1 ENHRY, CDR2 SYGVKD. CDR3: CAISEGKGANVLTF. The DNA of the CDR3 is TGTGCCATCAGTGAGGGGAAAGGGGCCAACGTCCTGACTTTC.

This chain joins TRBV6-2 or TRBV6-3 and TRBJ2-3, with 9 bases aligning to TRBD2. The CDR3 contains 13 residues. Germline loops: CDR1 MNHEY, CDR2 SVGEGT. V shed 8 bases and J 9 bases; nucleotides not matched to a gene: 9. The CDR3 loop reads CASHTGTSSTQYF. The CDR3 nucleotides are TGTGCCAGCCATACCGGGACTAGCTCCACGCAGTATTTT.

This clone was seen ten or more times. The chain uses TRBV14 and TRBJ1-2; D possibly corresponds to TRBD1 (6 bases). V lost 4 bases to trimming and J lost 4 bases, with 10 bases between them. Germline V gene sequence: CDR1 SGHDN, CDR2 FVKESK. The CDR3 contains 13 residues. DNA for the CDR3: TGTGCCAGCAGCCTTCTGGACAGCTATGGCTACACCTTC. This encodes CASSLLDSYGYTF. Combining the CDR3 with reference TRBV14 and TRBJ1-2 gives the whole variable domain EAGVTQFPSHSVIEKGQTVTLRCDPISGHDNLYWYRRVMGKEIKFLLHFVKESKQDESGMPNNRFLAERTGGTYSTLKVQPAELEDSGVYFCASSLLDSYGYTFGSGTRLTVV.

This clone appeared many times. V is TRBV6-1 and J is TRBJ2-3, with TRBD2 matching 10 bases. The CDR3 covers 15 residues. The germline CDR1 and CDR2 sequences are MNHNS and SASEGT. The V gene end was trimmed by 8 bases and the J gene end by 4 bases; junction bases not matched to a gene: 9. The chain's CDR3 is CASLRAGGPADTQYF. The CDR3 DNA reads as TGTGCCAGCCTGAGAGCGGGAGGGCCCGCAGATACGCAGTATTTT.

This clone has at least ten counts. V and J are TRBV28 and TRBJ1-1; D uncertain. V was trimmed by 6 bases and J by 4 bases, leaving 15 bases between them. CDR3 length equals 14 residues. The germline CDR1 and CDR2 sequences are MDHEN and SYDVKM. DNA of the CDR3: TGTGCCAGCAGCACAGCCCTAAGGGCCACTGAAGCTTTCTTT. Translation: CASSTALRATEAFF.

The V call is TRBV11-2, the J call TRBJ2-1, with D perhaps TRBD1 or TRBD2 (5 bases each). The V gene lost 5 bases and the J gene lost 2 bases, with 7 bases spanning the gap. The V gene's germline CDR1 is SGHAT and CDR2 FQNNGV. The CDR3 is 13 residues long. This chain's CDR3 is CASSRGTYNEQFF. The CDR3 region has the DNA TGTGCCAGCAGCCGGGGCACCTACAATGAGCAGTTCTTC. Together with reference TRBV11-2 and TRBJ2-1, the CDR3 gives the full variable domain: EAGVAQSPRYKIIEKRQSVAFWCNPISGHATLYWYQQILGQGPKLLIQFQNNGVVDDSQLPKDRFSAERLKGVDSTLKIQPAKLEDSAVYLCASSRGTYNEQFFGPGTRLTVL.

Ten or more counts support this clone. The chain links TRBV7-3 to TRBJ2-5; TRBD1 matches 7 bases. The CDR3 is 13 residues long. Germline V lookup: CDR1 SGHTA, CDR2 FQGTGA. Trimming at V came to 1 base and at J to 4 bases, leaving 0 bases not matched to a gene. The CDR3 region is CASSLNRGETQYF. CDR3 nucleotides: TGTGCCAGCAGCTTAAACAGGGGAGAGACCCAGTACTTC. The whole variable domain, filled in from reference TRBV7-3 and TRBJ2-5, reads GAGVSQTPSNKVTEKGKYVELRCDPISGHTALYWYRQSLGQGPEFLIYFQGTGAADDSGLPNDRFFAVRPEGSVSTLKIQRTERGDSAVYLCASSLNRGETQYFGPGTRLLVL.

The chain employs TRBV6-1 and TRBJ2-5; 8 nucleotides match TRBD1. Germline trimming cut 6 bases from V and 5 bases from J; bases unmatched to any gene: 5. From germline, CDR1 is MNHNS and CDR2 SASEGT. The CDR3 length is 13 residues. CDR3 nucleotides: TGTGCCAGCAGACGACAGGGGATGGAGACCCAGTACTTC. Protein: CASRRQGMETQYF.